This T cell receptor (beta chain) was documented in a study of T cell responses to AZD1222 COVID-19 vaccine. General study results and limits: Nearly half of unique spike-specific TCRs reportedly avoided B.1.351 and B.1.1.7 mutated regions.

V was clipped by 2 bases and J by 6 bases; unmatched bases: 7. Germline CDR1 reads KGHSH; CDR2 reads LQKENI. The CDR3 has 16 amino acids. Measured with immunoSEQ multiplex PCR; TCRdb has only the in-frame clones, and not every one. The table records about 84,000 clones, nearly 90% of them present only once. The table lists this clone with a count of one. What it recognizes is unknown. This material consisted of peripheral blood, taken on day 0 of AZD1222 vaccination. The TCR sequence derives from an adult in good health. The chain employs TRBV18 and TRBJ1-5, with 10 positions matching TRBD1. CDR3 region: CASSPTTGQGIQPQHF. The CDR3, as DNA: TGTGCCAGCTCACCAACGACGGGACAGGGGATTCAGCCCCAGCATTTT.